The 21 T cell receptor beta chains presented below share a single source sample, sequenced in a study of Graves' ophthalmopathy and Graves' hyperthyroidism. Amplification from RNA transcripts yielded the TCR beta CDR3 regions. Second-round multiplex PCR followed a first-round RT-PCR using HTBI primers. Using its own MiXCR run on the multiplex PCR reads, TCRdb lists one record per CDR3 protein. The sample records over a million distinct CDR3 sequences, 35% to 45% being singletons. The sample consisted of peripheral blood or thyroid tissue (not recorded which). The source is an adult man with Graves' hyperthyroidism.

About this clonotype itself: This sequence may be a read error, since a much larger clone differs from it by one base. V and J are TRBV24-1 and TRBJ2-7; the match to TRBD1 covers 7 bases. The V gene's germline CDR1 is KGHDR and CDR2 SFDVKD. The CDR3 is 15 amino acids. With 4 bases clipped from V and 5 bases from J, the junction kept 10 bases outside the gene matches. CDR3 DNA: TGTGCCACCAGTGACACGGGCAGGGGGTTTGACGAGCAGTACTTC. Translated: CATSDTGRGFDEQYF.

This clonotype came up many times. The chain joins TRBV7-6 to TRBJ1-1, with no clear D. Germline V gene data show CDR1 as SGHVS and CDR2 as FNYEAQ. V was shortened by 5 bases and J by 1 base, with 11 bases between the two germline ends. The CDR3 extends over 14 amino acids. The CDR3 sequence: CASSPGLGNTEAFF. CDR3 DNA sequence: TGTGCCAGCAGCCCAGGACTGGGGAACACTGAAGCTTTCTTT.

The genes are TRBV11-2 and TRBJ2-5; D gene uncertain. Germline V lookup: CDR1 SGHAT, CDR2 FQNNGV. The CDR3 covers 17 residues. Trimming cost V 0 bases and J 1 base, with 15 bases left between them. In nucleotides, the CDR3 is TGTGCCAGCAGCTTAGAGTTCCTATGGGCTCCCCAAGAGACCCAGTACTTC. It codes for CASSLEFLWAPQETQYF. The variable domain in full, with the rest retrieved from reference TRBV11-2 and TRBJ2-5, is EAGVAQSPRYKIIEKRQSVAFWCNPISGHATLYWYQQILGQGPKLLIQFQNNGVVDDSQLPKDRFSAERLKGVDSTLKIQPAKLEDSAVYLCASSLEFLWAPQETQYFGPGTRLLVL.

The chain joins TRBV5-1 to TRBJ1-2; the match to TRBD1 covers 9 bases. V lost 8 bases, J lost 2 bases, and 16 bases stayed unmatched. In germline, CDR1 is SGHRS, CDR2 YFSETQ. The CDR3 has 17 residues. CDR3 bases: TGCGCCAGTACCACAGGGGGCAATAATTTCGGGAACTATGGCTACACCTTC. Its protein product is CASTTGGNNFGNYGYTF.

This clonotype came up many times. The rearrangement joins TRBV7-2 to TRBJ2-7; 10 nucleotides line up with TRBD1. Germline-derived CDR1 and CDR2 are SGHTA and FQGNSA. There are 16 residues in the CDR3. The J segment lost 4 bases and the V segment lost 1 base, leaving 7 bases of the junction unmatched. The CDR3 region is CASSLDLGTGAYEQYF. Here the CDR3 DNA reads TGTGCCAGCAGCTTAGATCTCGGGACAGGGGCTTACGAGCAGTACTTC.

Only a few counts were recorded for this clonotype. The gene calls are TRBV3-1 and TRBJ1-2; perhaps TRBD1 as D (6 bases). The CDR3 covers 15 residues. V was trimmed by 3 bases and J by 8 bases, leaving 19 bases between them. Germline-derived CDR1 and CDR2 are LGHDT and YNNKEL (reference sequence). The CDR3 sequence: CASSHGQSPSGGYTF. The CDR3 coding sequence is TGTGCCAGCAGCCATGGACAGTCTCCGTCCGGGGGCTACACCTTC.

The chain combines TRBV6-5 with TRBJ1-5; tentatively, D is TRBD1 (6 bases). The V gene lost 4 bases and the J gene lost 6 bases, with 13 bases spanning the gap. From germline, CDR1 is MNHEY and CDR2 SVGAGI. The CDR3 sequence is 14 residues long. CDR3 region: CASSFLGAAQPQHF. The CDR3 DNA reads as TGTGCCAGCAGTTTTCTGGGGGCGGCTCAGCCCCAGCATTTT.

The chain links TRBV4-1 to TRBJ2-7; a possible D gene is TRBD2 (6 bases). Trimming left V 4 bases short and J 0 bases short, with 13 bases between. This CDR3 region has 15 residues. Per germline, CDR1 MGHRA and CDR2 YSYEKL. The CDR3 loop reads CASSRTGDLSYEQYF. In DNA, the CDR3 is TGCGCCAGCAGCCGTACGGGGGACCTCTCCTACGAGCAGTACTTC.

The chain links TRBV30 to TRBJ1-6, with D possibly TRBD1 on 5 matching bases. The CDR3 consists of 12 residues. The germline V gene has CDR1 GTSNPN and CDR2 SVGIG (reference sequence). The V gene lost 1 base and the J gene lost 9 bases, with 7 bases spanning the gap. CDR3 residues: CAWSAGGSPLHF. The CDR3, as DNA: TGTGCCTGGAGTGCCGGGGGTTCACCCCTCCACTTT.

This clonotype was counted only a few times. The chain is built from TRBV7-8 and TRBJ2-7, with 9 bases matching TRBD2. The CDR3 is 15 amino acids. Germline CDR1 SGHVS, CDR2 FQNEAQ. With 6 bases clipped from V and 4 bases from J, the junction kept 10 bases outside the gene matches. In DNA, the CDR3 is TGTGCCAGCAGGTCACGACTAGCGGCCCAATACGAGCAGTACTTC. Translation: CASRSRLAAQYEQYF.

The chain joins TRBV9 to TRBJ2-6; D is possibly TRBD1 or TRBD2 (5 bases each). Germline CDR1 reads SGDLS; CDR2 reads YYNGEE. The CDR3 spans 16 residues. V lost 3 bases to trimming and J lost 4 bases, with 14 bases between them. CDR3 protein: CASSASTRGGANVLTF. The CDR3 nucleotides are TGTGCCAGCAGCGCCTCCACGAGGGGCGGGGCCAACGTCCTGACTTTC.

This clonotype has a count of ten or more. The chain couples TRBV10-2 to TRBJ1-2; 12 positions match TRBD1. The CDR3 is 14 amino acids. Germline values: CDR1 WSHSY, CDR2 SAAADI. V lost 6 bases, J lost 6 bases, and 5 bases stayed unmatched. For the CDR3, the DNA is TGCGCCAGCAGCGCGGGACAGGGGGCGAATGGCTACACCTTC. Amino acid sequence: CASSAGQGANGYTF.

As for this clonotype: Compared with germline, one end of the junction differs, possibly owing to a read error. This chain joins TRBV7-2 and TRBJ1-1, with 10 nucleotides matching TRBD1. Germline V gene sequence: CDR1 SGHTA, CDR2 FQGNSA. The CDR3 totals 14 residues. The CDR3 DNA follows: TGCGCCAGCAGAACCGGGACAGGGGAACAGGGAGCTTTCTTT. As protein: CASRTGTGEQGAFF. Combining the CDR3 with reference TRBV7-2 and TRBJ1-1 gives the whole variable domain GAGVSQSPSNKVTEKGKDVELRCDPISGHTALYWYRQSLGQGLEFLIYFQGNSAPDKSGLPSDRFSAERTGGSVSTLTIQRTQQEDSAVYLCASRTGTGEQGAFFGQGTRLTVV.

The chain links TRBV7-2 to TRBJ1-6, with 10 bases aligning to TRBD1. The CDR3 totals 17 residues. J lost 7 bases, V lost 6 bases, and 12 bases had no gene match. CDR1 is SGHTA and CDR2 is FQGNSA in the germline V gene. The CDR3 sequence: CASRPTGGKGRNSPLHF. In nucleotides, the CDR3 is TGTGCCAGCAGACCGACAGGGGGCAAGGGACGAAATTCACCCCTCCACTTT. Using reference TRBV7-2 and TRBJ1-6 for the parts outside the CDR3, the full variable domain is GAGVSQSPSNKVTEKGKDVELRCDPISGHTALYWYRQSLGQGLEFLIYFQGNSAPDKSGLPSDRFSAERTGGSVSTLTIQRTQQEDSAVYLCASRPTGGKGRNSPLHFGNGTRLTVT.

V and J are TRBV7-3 and TRBJ2-5; 7 bases agree with TRBD2. Germline V gene sequence: CDR1 SGHTA, CDR2 FQGTGA. The CDR3 consists of 17 residues. The J segment lost 5 bases and the V segment lost 3 bases, leaving 15 bases of the junction unmatched. CDR3 sequence reads: CASSLTVGGSAIETQYF. The CDR3 DNA is TGTGCCAGCAGCTTGACCGTTGGCGGGAGTGCAATCGAGACCCAGTACTTC.

There are many counts of this clonotype. V gene TRBV20-1 combines with J gene TRBJ1-2; weak D call: TRBD1 (6 bases). The CDR3 spans 10 residues. Trimming took off 0 bases at V and 14 bases at J, with 10 bases between the two ends. Germline CDR1 and CDR2: DFQATT and SNEGSKA (reference sequence). As DNA, the CDR3 is TGCAGTGCTAGAGATCTAGGACAGACCTTC. Its translation is CSARDLGQTF.

V usage is TRBV7-8 and J usage is TRBJ1-1, with a tentative D call TRBD1 (6 bases). V lost 5 bases and J 4 bases, leaving 14 bases between the germline ends. The CDR3 is made up of 14 amino acids. The germline V gene has CDR1 SGHVS and CDR2 FQNEAQ. Here the CDR3 DNA reads TGTGCCAGCAGCGCCAACAGGGTTTCCACTGAAGCTTTCTTT. It is translated as CASSANRVSTEAFF.

This clonotype was seen repeatedly, ten times or more. The V gene is TRBV12-3 or TRBV12-4, the J gene TRBJ1-6; 7 bases are a match to TRBD1. Trimming took 7 bases from V and 8 from J; bases not matched to a gene: 11. This CDR3 is 15 amino acids long. The CDR3, as DNA: TGTGCCAGCACCCCGGCAGGGGGACGGCATTCACCCCTCCACTTT. It encodes CASTPAGGRHSPLHF.

The rearrangement links TRBV20-1 to TRBJ1-5; TRBD1 aligns across 7 bases. The CDR3 extends over 14 amino acids. In germline, CDR1 is DFQATT, CDR2 SNEGSKA (reference sequence). The V and J ends lost 6 bases and 0 bases, in that order; junction bases with no gene match: 5. In DNA, the CDR3 is TGCAGTGCCCCGGGACAGACTAGCAATCAGCCCCAGCATTTT. It is translated as CSAPGQTSNQPQHF.

The chain is built from TRBV14 and TRBJ2-7; D remains ambiguous. Trimming removed 2 bases at V and 2 bases at J, with 10 bases between. The germline gives CDR1 SGHDN, CDR2 FVKESK. This CDR3 is 14 amino acids long. Here the CDR3 reads CASSQFVSTYEQYF. The CDR3 DNA reads TGTGCCAGCAGCCAATTCGTTTCGACCTACGAGCAGTACTTC.

The V and J genes are TRBV12-3 or TRBV12-4 and TRBJ1-5, with a weak D call TRBD1 (6 bases). V gave up 6 bases and J gave up 7 bases, with 22 bases separating them. This CDR3 has 16 amino acids. The chain's CDR3 is CASSQGLSGAGQPQHF. As DNA, the CDR3 is TGTGCCAGCAGCCAAGGACTGTCAGGGGCCGGGCAGCCCCAGCATTTT.